This entry features one T cell receptor beta chain sequence. Its target is unknown. CDR3 length: 15 residues. The germline CDR1 and CDR2 sequences are LNHNV and YYDKDF (reference sequence). J gave up 3 bases and V 4 bases, and 8 bases lay outside the gene matches. The data derive from a study of cytomegalovirus exposure and HLA in healthy donors. The study's findings and limits: Most TCR beta V segments were productive about 90% or about 30% of the time in an earlier analysis. Rare TCR sequences predominated, though certain public TCRs were found in many donors. Later analysis identified 16,951 TCR beta sequences associated with HLA alleles, using a false discovery rate threshold of 0.05. Reports credit the classifier with highly specific, highly sensitive diagnosis of cytomegalovirus status.

With 60 Vbeta and 13 Jbeta primers, the PCR was carried out. Clones were read by immunoSEQ multiplex PCR, and TCRdb kept only the in-frame ones, dropping some. The sample has around 220,000 clones, 60% to 85% seen once. The sequence was obtained from a middle-aged man in good health and CMV-seronegative. Sequencing was carried out using PBMCs. J is TRBJ2-7 and V is TRBV15, with 8 bases fitting TRBD1. The DNA for the CDR3 is TGTGCCACCAGCATTGACAGGGGTAATCGCTACGAGCAGTACTTC. Its translation is CATSIDRGNRYEQYF.